This TCR beta chain was retrieved from a study of cytomegalovirus exposure and HLA in healthy donors. Study conclusions and caveats: Subsequent analysis revealed that first-cohort TCR clusters tended to co-occur in the 120 validation repertoires.

The CDR3 covers 12 residues. Germline loops: CDR1 SGHNT, CDR2 YENEEA. Trimming removed 8 bases at V and 9 bases at J, with 14 bases between. Method: immunoSEQ multiplex PCR; TCRdb's copy keeps in-frame clones and lacks some. Here the sample spans roughly 75,000 clones, about 82% being singletons. As regards this clone: Its target is unknown.

This sequence joins TRBV11-3 and TRBJ1-5, with D possibly matching TRBD1 (5 bases). The sequence was collected from a man aged 30-40 years in good health and CMV-seronegative. The specimen sequenced was PBMCs. The CDR3 loop is CASGDGGGPQHF. CDR3 nucleotides: TGTGCCAGCGGAGACGGGGGGGGGCCCCAGCATTTT.